The rows below give T cell receptor beta chains drawn from one sample of a study of cytomegalovirus exposure and HLA in healthy donors. The method was immunoSEQ multiplex PCR; TCRdb's version includes in-frame clones alone and lacks a portion of them. The repertoire consists of some 150,000 clones, with around four fifths occurring once and the leading ten covering nearly 3.5%. Sequencing input: PBMCs. Source of these receptors: a male donor in good health and CMV-seronegative. Both conserved end residues are part of each CDR3. The D gene is left open where the match is weak. Size tells how often a clone was seen (once, few, many) or the class of an expanded clone, and some rows leave it out.

J gene	clone size	D gene	V gene	CDR3 DNA	CDR3 protein
TRBJ2-3	-	-	TRBV7-3	TGTGCCAGCAGCCTAAGACAGGGCACAGATACGCAGTATTTT	CASSLRQGTDTQYF
TRBJ1-6	-	TRBD1	TRBV7-2	TGTGCCAGCAGCTTAGACAGGGGCACCAATAATTCACCCCTCCACTTT	CASSLDRGTNNSPLHF
TRBJ1-1	once	-	TRBV13	TGTGCCAGCAGCCCCCGCGGGGTGAACACTGAAGCTTTCTTT	CASSPRGVNTEAFF
TRBJ1-1	-	TRBD1	TRBV19	TGTGCCAGTAGTCTTCCGGACAGGGGGGTCACTGAAGCTTTCTTT	CASSLPDRGVTEAFF
TRBJ2-2	-	TRBD2	TRBV27	TGTGCCAGCAGTATAGCCGGGACTAGCGGGAGGGCCGCCGGGGAGCTGTTTTTT	CASSIAGTSGRAAGELFF
TRBJ1-4	once	-	TRBV6-6	TGTGCCAGTCGTAAAACTAATGAAAAACTGTTTTTT	CASRKTNEKLFF
TRBJ2-7	-	TRBD1	TRBV5-5	TGTGCCAGCAGCATGACAGGGAAGTTAAACGAGCAGTACTTC	CASSMTGKLNEQYF
TRBJ1-1	-	TRBD1	TRBV10-2	TGCGCCAGCAAGACCGGGGACAGACTGAACACTGAAGCTTTCTTT	CASKTGDRLNTEAFF
TRBJ1-2	-	TRBD1	TRBV7-9	TGTGCCAGCAACCGCCCCGGACAGGGAGATGGCTACACCTTC	CASNRPGQGDGYTF
TRBJ2-1	-	-	TRBV27	TGTGCCAGCAGTTTATCCACAGCCTACAATGAGCAGTTCTTC	CASSLSTAYNEQFF
TRBJ2-7	-	-	TRBV9	TGTGCCAGCAGCCCCGGAACAGGGAACGCCTACGAGCAGTACTTC	CASSPGTGNAYEQYF
TRBJ2-6	-	-	TRBV4-3	TGCGCCAGCAGCCAAGGGGCGGGTGGGGCCAACGTCCTGACTTTC	CASSQGAGGANVLTF
TRBJ2-1	-	TRBD2	TRBV29-1	TGCAGCGCCCAAGGGGGACTAGCGTCCAATGAGCAGTTCTTC	CSAQGGLASNEQFF
TRBJ2-7	few	-	TRBV9	TGTGCCAGCAGCGTAGAAGGACATCCAGCGGAGCAGTACTTC	CASSVEGHPAEQYF
TRBJ1-5	-	-	TRBV15	TGTGCCACCAGCAATAAGTACAGGGACCTTTATAGCAATCAGCCCCAGCATTTT	CATSNKYRDLYSNQPQHF
TRBJ2-5	-	TRBD2	TRBV4-3	TGCGCCAGCAGCCAAGAAGTATACGGGGGGGAGACCCAGTACTTC	CASSQEVYGGETQYF
TRBJ2-7	-	TRBD1	TRBV28	TGTGCCAGCAGCCACGGCAGGGGGCTCTACGAGCAGTACTTC	CASSHGRGLYEQYF
TRBJ1-2	-	-	TRBV4-3	TGCGCCAGCAGCCAAGATCGCGCAGGGGACTATGGCTACACCTTC	CASSQDRAGDYGYTF
TRBJ2-2	-	-	TRBV28	TGTGCCAGCAGTTTTTTGGGGCCAACCACCGGGGAGCTGTTTTTT	CASSFLGPTTGELFF
TRBJ1-4	-	-	TRBV5-1	TGCGCCAGCAGCTTGGGGGGGCGCGATGATGAAAAACTGTTTTTT	CASSLGGRDDEKLFF
TRBJ1-2	-	TRBD1	TRBV19	TGTGCCAGTAGTAGTTTGTCGCCGGACAGGGCTAACTATGGCTACACCTTC	CASSSLSPDRANYGYTF
TRBJ2-5	-	TRBD1	TRBV14	TGTGCCAGCAGGTCCACCCGGGACAGGGCGGAGACCCAGTACTTC	CASRSTRDRAETQYF
TRBJ2-1	-	TRBD2	TRBV11-2	TGTGCCGCAAGGGAGGGCCAGTACAATGAGCAGTTCTTC	CAAREGQYNEQFF
TRBJ1-4	-	-	TRBV13	TGTGCCAGCAGCCCGGGGAGGGACACCGAAAAACTGTTTTTT	CASSPGRDTEKLFF
TRBJ2-7	-	TRBD2	TRBV29-1	TGCAGCGTTGAAGGGCGAAGGGCGGGACTAAGCTCCTACGAGCAGTACTTC	CSVEGRRAGLSSYEQYF
TRBJ2-2	-	TRBD1	TRBV6-5	TGTGCCAGCAGTGGACAGGGGGCGCGAACCGGGGAGCTGTTTTTT	CASSGQGARTGELFF
TRBJ1-1	-	TRBD1	TRBV5-1	TGCGCCAGCAGCTTTGGGGGACAGTTGAACACTGAAGCTTTCTTT	CASSFGGQLNTEAFF
TRBJ2-5	few	TRBD2	TRBV7-6	TGTGCCAGCAGCTTGGGAGCGGGAGGAGAGACCCAGTACTTC	CASSLGAGGETQYF
TRBJ2-5	-	TRBD1	TRBV28	TGTGCCAGCACCTTTTCTCGGGACAGCCTCAACCAAGAGACCCAGTACTTC	CASTFSRDSLNQETQYF
TRBJ2-7	-	TRBD2	TRBV5-4	TGTGCCAGCAGCAAAACCGGGACTACTTGGTACGAGCAGTACTTC	CASSKTGTTWYEQYF
TRBJ2-6	-	-	TRBV29-1	TGCAGCGTTTATTTGTGGCAGGGGAAATCTGGGGCCAACGTCCTGACTTTC	CSVYLWQGKSGANVLTF
TRBJ1-4	once	TRBD1	TRBV6-5	TGTGCCAGCAGCCTCGGGACAGGGAATGAAAAACTGTTTTTT	CASSLGTGNEKLFF
TRBJ2-5	-	TRBD2	TRBV7-8	TGTGCCAGCAGCTCAACACTAGCGGGGGGGCCGGAGACCCAGTACTTC	CASSSTLAGGPETQYF
TRBJ1-2	once	TRBD1	TRBV7-8	TGTGCCAGCAGCTTAGCGGGGACAGGGGAATTCTATGGCTACACCTTC	CASSLAGTGEFYGYTF
TRBJ1-1	-	-	TRBV18	TGTGCCAGCTCGACCAACAGGGCCACGACTGAAGCTTTCTTT	CASSTNRATTEAFF
TRBJ1-4	few	-	TRBV29-1	TGCAGCGTTGAACCCAGGGGCCGAAATGAAAAACTGTTTTTT	CSVEPRGRNEKLFF
TRBJ1-1	few	-	TRBV7-9	TGTGCCAGCAGCTTATCCGGGATGAACACTGAAGCTTTCTTT	CASSLSGMNTEAFF
TRBJ2-3	-	-	TRBV5-4	TGTGCCAGCAGCTTGGGACAGAGCACAGATACGCAGTATTTT	CASSLGQSTDTQYF
TRBJ1-5	-	-	TRBV5-6	TGTGCCAGCAGCTTGGGTGGGGGGGCTCGCAATCAGCCCCAGCATTTT	CASSLGGGARNQPQHF
TRBJ2-7	-	TRBD2	TRBV7-9	TGTGCCAGCAGCCCGGGGACTAGCGGGATGTACGAGCAGTACTTC	CASSPGTSGMYEQYF
TRBJ2-2	-	TRBD1	TRBV28	TGTGCCAGCATCAGAGGGGGCGCGTCCGGGGAGCTGTTTTTT	CASIRGGASGELFF
TRBJ2-3	-	-	TRBV11-2	TGTGCCAGCAGCTACAGGGCCACGCAGTATTTT	CASSYRATQYF
TRBJ2-7	once	-	TRBV2	TGTGCCAGCAGTGAGGTACGAGGGAGCTCCTACGAGCAGTACTTC	CASSEVRGSSYEQYF
TRBJ2-2	-	TRBD2	TRBV2	TGTGCCAGCAGAGAGACTAGCGGGAACCACGGGGAGCTGTTTTTT	CASRETSGNHGELFF
TRBJ2-7	-	-	TRBV28	TGTGCCAGCAGTAGCTCTCGGACGACAAGGGGGACCTACGAGCAGTACTTC	CASSSSRTTRGTYEQYF
TRBJ2-5	few	-	TRBV5-1	TGCGCCAGCAGCTTGAACAGTGCTCAAGAGACCCAGTACTTC	CASSLNSAQETQYF
TRBJ2-7	few	TRBD1	TRBV11-2	TGTGCCAGCAGCTTCGGACAGGGCACCTACGAGCAGTACTTC	CASSFGQGTYEQYF
TRBJ2-3	-	TRBD1	TRBV6-4	TGTGCCAGCAGTGAAGGACAGGGGGCAGATACGCAGTATTTT	CASSEGQGADTQYF
TRBJ2-7	-	TRBD2	TRBV6-5	TGTGCCAGCAGTTACTCAACGCGGGAGGTTCCCTACGAGCAGTACTTC	CASSYSTREVPYEQYF
TRBJ2-1	-	-	TRBV2	TGTGCCAGCCGGAGGGGCCCCTACAATGAGCAGTTCTTC	CASRRGPYNEQFF
TRBJ2-3	-	-	TRBV9	TGTGCCAGCAGCGTAGCGGGTGTGGGCACAGATACGCAGTATTTT	CASSVAGVGTDTQYF
TRBJ1-2	-	-	TRBV10-2	TGCGCCAGCAGTGACCCCTCGGGGGGGAACTATGGCTACACCTTC	CASSDPSGGNYGYTF
TRBJ2-1	-	TRBD2	TRBV2	TGTGCCAGCAGGGGTACTTGGACTAGCGGGAAGTACAATGAGCAGTTCTTC	CASRGTWTSGKYNEQFF
TRBJ2-1	-	TRBD2	TRBV28	TGTGCGTTAGGGCGGGAGGGCCGACGAGAGCAGTTCTTC	CALGREGRREQFF
TRBJ2-7	once	TRBD2	TRBV11-2	TGTGCCAGCAAGGTAGCGGGGATCTCCTACGAGCAGTACTTC	CASKVAGISYEQYF
TRBJ2-7	-	-	TRBV30	TGTGCCTGGGGGCGATCCTACGAGCAGTACTTC	CAWGRSYEQYF